The 28 T cell receptor beta chains presented below share a single source sample, sequenced in a study of CD8 T cells in ankylosing spondylitis. TCRdb fed the 5' RACE reads into MiXCR, producing one record per CDR3 protein. This table holds roughly 140,000 distinct CDR3 sequences, under 55% found once. The specimen was synovial fluid, either unsorted or a sorted T cell fraction (not recorded which). The receptor set was obtained from a male donor with ankylosing spondylitis.

The CDR3 reads CAIRDSGASPYEQYF. CDR3 DNA sequence: TGTGCCATCAGAGATTCAGGGGCTTCTCCCTACGAGCAGTACTTC. The chain combines TRBV10-3 with TRBJ2-7; D might be TRBD1 (6 bases). The ends were cut back, 6 bases at V and 2 bases at J, with 17 bases in the middle. The CDR3 totals 15 residues. Looked up from germline, CDR1 is ENHRY and CDR2 is SYGVKD.

This clonotype occurred a few times. The gene calls are TRBV4-1 and TRBJ2-6; D is undetermined. Germline V lookup: CDR1 MGHRA, CDR2 YSYEKL. The length of the CDR3 is 18 residues. Trimming took 4 bases from V and 9 from J, leaving 25 bases between them. The CDR3 loop reads CASSRLILRYLGGNVLTF. CDR3 nucleotide sequence: TGCGCCAGCAGCCGACTGATTTTACGGTATCTGGGCGGCAACGTCCTGACTTTC.

This chain uses TRBV27 with TRBJ1-1; no reliable D call. CDR3 size: 17 residues. V was pared by 6 bases and J by 5 bases, with 25 bases between. The germline V gene has CDR1 MNHEY and CDR2 SMNVEV (reference sequence). CDR3 in amino acids: CASSAFQRSMVDTEAFF. In nucleotides, the CDR3 is TGTGCCAGCAGCGCCTTTCAGCGGAGTATGGTGGATACTGAAGCTTTCTTT.

This clonotype was detected only a few times. This chain connects TRBV7-9 to TRBJ2-7; D gene unclear. The V and J ends lost 5 bases and 0 bases respectively, with 5 bases between them. Germline V gene sequence: CDR1 SEHNR, CDR2 FQNEAQ (reference sequence). The CDR3 contains 12 residues. The CDR3 DNA reads as TGTGCCAGCAGCATGAGCTCCTACGAGCAGTACTTC. This gives the protein CASSMSSYEQYF.

The rearrangement joins TRBV10-3 to TRBJ2-5; 11 bases align to TRBD1. CDR1 ENHRY and CDR2 SYGVKD come from the germline V gene. V shed 0 bases and J 6 bases; nucleotides not matched to a gene: 6. This CDR3 has 16 residues. The CDR3 reads CAISESRTGGLKTQYF. The CDR3 DNA is TGTGCCATCAGTGAGTCGAGGACAGGGGGCTTGAAGACCCAGTACTTC.

A few counts support this clonotype. V is TRBV5-1 and J is TRBJ2-1, with a tentative D call TRBD2 (5 bases). Trimming pared 2 bases from V and 5 bases from J, leaving 17 bases between. The CDR3 contains 16 residues. Germline CDR1 SGHRS, CDR2 YFSETQ. CDR3 in DNA: TGCGCCAGCAGCTTTAGAGGGTTACGAGCGCACAATGAGCAGTTCTTC. This encodes CASSFRGLRAHNEQFF.

The J gene is TRBJ1-5, the V gene TRBV2; D is undetermined. The CDR3 has 15 amino acids. Trimming stripped 2 bases from V and 3 bases from J, with 11 bases between. Germline V gives CDR1 SNHLY, CDR2 FYNNEI. CDR3 protein: CASSEFGFANQPQHF. The CDR3 nucleotides are TGTGCCAGCAGTGAATTCGGCTTCGCCAATCAGCCCCAGCATTTT.

The genes are TRBV9 and TRBJ1-1; D might be TRBD1 (6 bases). Germline values: CDR1 SGDLS, CDR2 YYNGEE. V lost 6 bases, J lost 0 bases, and 27 bases lay in between. This CDR3 is built from 19 residues. CDR3: CASNSRGRGRLGVNTEAFF. CDR3 DNA: TGTGCCAGCAACTCGAGGGGCAGGGGAAGATTAGGTGTGAACACTGAAGCTTTCTTT.

This sequence joins TRBV15 and TRBJ2-1; TRBD2 is a possible D gene (6 bases). Trimming stripped 1 base from V and 4 bases from J, with 14 bases between. This CDR3 is built from 16 residues. Germline V lookup: CDR1 LNHNV, CDR2 YYDKDF (reference sequence). The CDR3 loop is CATSRAGGGEYNEQFF. The CDR3 bases are TGTGCCACCAGCAGAGCGGGCGGAGGGGAGTACAATGAGCAGTTCTTC.

This clonotype was counted many times. This rearrangement joins TRBV3-1 to TRBJ2-1; no definite D call. Trimming took 4 bases from V and 9 from J, leaving 19 bases between them. The CDR3 covers 15 residues. Germline loops: CDR1 LGHDT, CDR2 YNNKEL (reference sequence). The chain's CDR3 is CASSLRWDLKSEQFF. CDR3 coding DNA: TGTGCCAGCAGCCTGCGTTGGGATTTAAAAAGTGAGCAGTTCTTC.

V and J are TRBV5-5 and TRBJ2-1, with 7 positions matching TRBD1. Germline CDR1 and CDR2: SGHKS and YYEKEE (reference sequence). The CDR3 totals 16 residues. V trimming: 3 bases; J trimming: 2 bases; junction bases outside the gene matches: 8. DNA for the CDR3: TGTGCCAGCAGCTACTCCCCGGGACAGACCTACAATGAGCAGTTCTTC. Translating gives CASSYSPGQTYNEQFF.

The chain has TRBV11-2 and TRBJ2-3; no firm D call. Germline V gene lookup returns CDR1 SGHAT and CDR2 FQNNGV. The germline V and J ends were trimmed by 0 bases and 0 bases, with 25 bases remaining between them. This CDR3 is built from 21 residues. CDR3 region: CASSLDRPLRLDPTSTDTQYF. In DNA form, the CDR3 reads TGTGCCAGCAGCTTAGATCGACCTTTGCGCTTGGATCCCACTAGCACAGATACGCAGTATTTT.

The V and J genes are TRBV7-9 and TRBJ1-2; 10 bases match TRBD1. The V gene's germline CDR1 is SEHNR and CDR2 FQNEAQ (reference sequence). The CDR3 is 15 amino acids. V trimming: 3 bases; J trimming: 7 bases; junction bases outside the gene matches: 8. The CDR3 sequence: CASSFPFGTGAGYTF. CDR3 sequence (DNA): TGTGCCAGCAGCTTCCCCTTCGGGACAGGGGCTGGCTACACCTTC.

This clonotype was recorded once. The rearrangement uses TRBV20-1 and TRBJ1-2; 9 bases map to TRBD1. Germline CDR1 DFQATT, CDR2 SNEGSKA (reference sequence). V shed 0 bases, J shed 4 bases, and the junction held 12 bases outside the gene matches. The CDR3 runs 17 residues. The DNA for the CDR3 is TGCAGTGCTAGAGAAGTCACAGGGGGCGCTTCGCTCTATGGCTACACCTTC. Translating it yields CSAREVTGGASLYGYTF.

This clonotype came up a few times. This chain uses TRBV7-9 with TRBJ1-1, with no clear D. The CDR3 length is 13 residues. Germline V gives CDR1 SEHNR, CDR2 FQNEAQ (reference sequence). Deletions cut 8 bases from V and 0 bases from J, with 10 bases between. The CDR3 nucleotides are TGTGCCAGCTCCAAGGGCATGAACACTGAAGCTTTCTTT. Its protein product is CASSKGMNTEAFF.

This clonotype occurred a few times. V usage is TRBV20-1 and J usage is TRBJ1-1; 7 nucleotides match TRBD1. This CDR3 spans 13 amino acids. V gave up 6 bases and J gave up 1 base; unmatched junction bases: 5. CDR1 and CDR2 (germline): DFQATT, SNEGSKA (reference sequence). CDR3: CSAPTGENTEAFF. In DNA form, the CDR3 reads TGCAGTGCGCCCACAGGGGAGAACACTGAAGCTTTCTTT.

Only one count was recorded for this clonotype. The V call is TRBV28, the J call TRBJ2-3; weak D call: TRBD1 (6 bases). V dropped 3 bases and J dropped 1 base, with 26 bases sitting between them. The CDR3 extends over 20 amino acids. Germline CDR1 and CDR2: MDHEN and SYDVKM. The CDR3 spells CASSLGSYRVRRTGTDTQYF. CDR3 sequence (DNA): TGTGCCAGCAGTTTGGGATCCTACAGGGTGCGACGGACAGGCACAGATACGCAGTATTTT.

This clonotype was recorded at least ten times. The V call is TRBV21-1, the J call TRBJ2-7; TRBD2, the D gene given by the table, was not confirmed from the DNA. TRBV21-1 is labeled a pseudogene. There are 17 residues in the CDR3. As DNA, the CDR3 is TGTGCCAGCAGCAGCCCAGGAAGGCTAGCCCTAAGCTACGAGCAGTACTTC. It encodes CASSSPGRLALSYEQYF.

This clonotype was observed a few times. The V and J genes are TRBV12-3 or TRBV12-4 and TRBJ2-7; weak D call: TRBD1 (8 bases). This CDR3 comprises 15 residues. V was shortened by 5 bases and J by 3 bases, with 17 bases between the two germline ends. CDR3 sequence reads: CASSIQGGPIYEQYF. CDR3 nucleotide sequence: TGTGCCAGCAGTATACAGGGGGGGCCTATCTACGAGCAGTACTTC.

This clonotype appeared a few times. The chain has TRBV2 and TRBJ1-4; unclear D gene. Between the trimmed V and J ends, which lost 6 bases and 0 bases, there was a span of 11 bases. CDR1 is SNHLY, CDR2 FYNNEI, per germline. The CDR3 loop spans 15 amino acids. CDR3 DNA: TGTGCCAGCAGATACACAGCTGCAACTAATGAAAAACTGTTTTTT. Its protein is CASRYTAATNEKLFF.

The rearrangement links TRBV12-3 or TRBV12-4 to TRBJ1-2; D is unclear. This CDR3 has 14 amino acids. The V end lost 0 bases, the J end lost 7 bases, and 12 bases lay between the germline ends. CDR3 sequence (DNA): TGTGCCAGCAGTTTAGCCCCTGTAAAGTTTGGCTACACCTTC. Translated, it gives CASSLAPVKFGYTF.

About this clonotype itself: A much larger clone is a single base away; this may be a read error. The V and J genes are TRBV5-5 and TRBJ2-2; D call uncertain. There are 16 residues in the CDR3. Germline V gene data show CDR1 as SGHKS and CDR2 as YYEKEE (reference sequence). In nucleotides, the CDR3 is TGTGCCAGCAGCCAAGGTCCCACTCCGAACACCGTGGAGCTGTTTTTT. This codes for CASSQGPTPNTVELFF.

The J gene is TRBJ2-3, the V gene TRBV7-8; 12 bases agree with TRBD2. CDR1 SGHVS and CDR2 FQNEAQ come from the germline V gene. The CDR3 loop spans 18 amino acids. V was clipped by 3 bases and J by 0 bases; unmatched bases: 7. In DNA form, the CDR3 reads TGTGCCAGCAGCTTTCACCGGACTAGCGGGGTGAGCACAGATACGCAGTATTTT. It specifies CASSFHRTSGVSTDTQYF.

The chain combines TRBV27 with TRBJ2-7; tentative D call: TRBD2 (6 bases). The germline gives CDR1 MNHEY, CDR2 SMNVEV (reference sequence). V was shortened by 5 bases and J by 0 bases, with 14 bases between the two germline ends. The CDR3 spans 15 residues. The CDR3 region has the DNA TGTGCCAGCAGTGAAGGAGGGCCTCCCTCCTACGAGCAGTACTTC. Translating gives CASSEGGPPSYEQYF.

This chain links TRBV30 with TRBJ1-1; D is uncertain. Looked up from germline, CDR1 is GTSNPN and CDR2 is SVGIG (reference sequence). This CDR3 is built from 14 residues. Deletions cut 4 bases from V and 0 bases from J, with 12 bases between. Written as DNA, the CDR3 is TGTGCCTGGACCATGGGATCCATGAACACTGAAGCTTTCTTT. Its translation is CAWTMGSMNTEAFF.

This clonotype turned up a few times. The gene calls are TRBV2 and TRBJ1-2; 8 bases align to TRBD1. The junction had 2 bases not matched to a gene; V was cut back by 8 bases and J by 0 bases. Per germline, CDR1 SNHLY and CDR2 FYNNEI. The CDR3 loop spans 13 amino acids. As DNA, the CDR3 is TGTGCCAGCCAGACAGGGGCTAACTATGGCTACACCTTC. Amino acids: CASQTGANYGYTF.

On this clonotype: One end of the junction does not line up with germline, which may come from a read error. This rearrangement joins TRBV20-1 to TRBJ1-1, with D maybe TRBD1 (6 bases). The CDR3 loop spans 14 amino acids. Germline V gene sequence: CDR1 DFQATT, CDR2 SNEGSKA (reference sequence). CDR3 DNA sequence: TGCAGTGCCCGCAATGCAGACAGGAACACTGAAGTTTTCTTT. Translating gives CSARNADRNTEVFF.

The rearrangement uses TRBV10-3 and TRBJ2-4; D gene ambiguous. This CDR3 spans 12 amino acids. Between the trimmed V and J ends, which lost 11 bases and 3 bases, there was a span of 11 bases. Germline loops: CDR1 ENHRY, CDR2 SYGVKD. CDR3: CASSGNKNIQYF. CDR3 sequence (DNA): TGTGCCTCCTCCGGTAACAAAAACATTCAGTACTTC.